This T cell receptor (beta chain) was recorded in a study of T-cell reconstitution after alpha-beta-depleted transplantation in children. Preparation of the TCRbeta library involved a method that used unique molecular identifiers. In TCRdb, the PCR reads were re-called with MiXCR into one record per CDR3 protein. The repertoire holds 300,000 to 400,000 distinct CDR3 sequences, 16% seen once, with around 41% in the top ten. CDR1 and CDR2 from the germline V gene are MNHEY and SMNVEV (reference sequence). This CDR3 spans 18 amino acids. V was pared by 7 bases and J by 0 bases, with 13 bases of the junction left unmatched.

This receptor was obtained from a male patient between 2 and 9 years old who had a stem cell transplant for acute lymphoblastic leukemia, so the T cells may come from the graft donor. The chain carries TRBV27 and TRBJ2-2, with 8 bases fitting TRBD2. The sample in question was PBMCs, mostly from graft donor cells, obtained 360 days after TCRalphabeta/CD19-depleted stem cell transplant. DNA for the CDR3: TGTGCCAGCAAAAAAAGGTTCATAGCGGGAACGAACACCGGGGAGCTGTTTTTT. Translation: CASKKRFIAGTNTGELFF.